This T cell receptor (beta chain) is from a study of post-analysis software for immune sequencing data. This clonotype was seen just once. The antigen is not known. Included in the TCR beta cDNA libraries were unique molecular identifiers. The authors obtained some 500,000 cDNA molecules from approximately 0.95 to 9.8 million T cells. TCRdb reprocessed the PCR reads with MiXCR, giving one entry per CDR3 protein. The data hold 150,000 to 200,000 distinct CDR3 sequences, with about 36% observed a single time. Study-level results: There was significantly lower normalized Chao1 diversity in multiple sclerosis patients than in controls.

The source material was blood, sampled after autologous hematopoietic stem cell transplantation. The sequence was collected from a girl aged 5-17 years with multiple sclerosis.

CDR3 region: CASSLASGPDTDTQYF. The CDR3 DNA sequence: TGTGCCAGCAGCTTAGCGAGCGGTCCCGACACAGATACGCAGTATTTT. The chain is built from TRBV7-2 and TRBJ2-3; a weak D match, TRBD2 (5 bases). Trimming removed 0 bases from V and 2 bases from J, with 12 bases in between. Looked up from germline, CDR1 is SGHTA and CDR2 is FQGNSA. This CDR3 contains 16 residues. The full variable domain, completed using reference TRBV7-2 and TRBJ2-3, is GAGVSQSPSNKVTEKGKDVELRCDPISGHTALYWYRQSLGQGLEFLIYFQGNSAPDKSGLPSDRFSAERTGGSVSTLTIQRTQQEDSAVYLCASSLASGPDTDTQYFGPGTRLTVL.